This T cell receptor beta chain was sequenced in a study of T cells in Graves' hyperthyroidism and ophthalmopathy. It was RNA transcripts that yielded the amplified TCR beta CDR3 regions. The HTBI primer set served for first-round RT-PCR of the TCR CDR3. TCRdb recomputed calls from the multiplex PCR reads with MiXCR, one row per CDR3 protein. The sample holds roughly 300,000 distinct CDR3 sequences, about 15% seen once. There are many counts of this clonotype. Sequenced input: blood. The sequence came from a woman aged 30 to 39 with Graves' hyperthyroidism.

The CDR3 spells CASSEGGSYNEQFF. In nucleotides, the CDR3 is TGTGCCAGCAGTGAGGGGGGCTCCTACAATGAGCAGTTCTTC. The V call is TRBV2, the J call TRBJ2-1, with TRBD2 as a possible D gene (6 bases). The CDR3 length is 14 residues. Germline loops: CDR1 SNHLY, CDR2 FYNNEI. Trimming pared 3 bases from V and 0 bases from J, leaving 6 bases between. Filled out from reference TRBV2 and TRBJ2-1, the complete variable domain reads EPEVTQTPSHQVTQMGQEVILRCVPISNHLYFYWYRQILGQKVEFLVSFYNNEISEKSEIFDDQFSVERPDGSNFTLKIRSTKLEDSAMYFCASSEGGSYNEQFFGPGTRLTVL.